What follows are 9 T cell receptor beta chains derived from one specimen sequenced in a study of blood T cell repertoires in COVID-19 (dated by TCRdb to the early 2020s). The library was made by the immunoSEQ multiplex PCR assay. TCRdb took over this immuneACCESS table, retaining in-frame rearrangements with V and J assigned. Such tables are incomplete; in checked studies, under half of the missing clones stem from an unresolved V gene, and the remainder is unexplained. The sample table contains 200,000 to 250,000 clones; only one count was recorded for about 84% of them. The top ten clonotypes cover 9% to 15% of the sample. The sample taken for sequencing was peripheral blood. Receptors were obtained from a man of 80 years or more with acute or convalescent COVID-19.

As regards this clone: In the same sample, other DNA sequences code for this CDR3. The chain combines TRBV5-1 with TRBJ2-5; a possible D gene is TRBD1 (6 bases). This CDR3 is 15 amino acids long. The V end was cut by 4 bases, the J end by 0 bases, with 13 bases between. Germline values: CDR1 SGHRS, CDR2 YFSETQ. The DNA for the CDR3 is TGCGCCAGCAGCCCCTCCGGGACAAACCAAGAGACCCAGTACTTC. The encoded protein is CASSPSGTNQETQYF.

The rearrangement uses TRBV7-9 and TRBJ1-3, with D unclear. The V and J ends lost 1 base and 2 bases respectively, with 12 bases between them. The CDR3 extends over 16 amino acids. Germline CDR1 SEHNR, CDR2 FQNEAQ (reference sequence). CDR3 loop: CASSLGDTAPGNTIYF. In DNA, the CDR3 is TGTGCCAGCAGCTTAGGAGACACCGCTCCTGGAAACACCATATATTTT.

The gene calls are TRBV12-3 or TRBV12-4 and TRBJ1-1, with D hard to call. The CDR3 spans 12 residues. Deletions cut 5 bases from V and 8 bases from J, with 12 bases between. Written as DNA, the CDR3 is TGTGCCAGCAGTCAATTCGGTCTCGAAGCTTTCTTT. It translates to CASSQFGLEAFF.

V usage is TRBV27 and J usage is TRBJ1-4; D remains ambiguous. Germline V gene sequence: CDR1 MNHEY, CDR2 SMNVEV (reference sequence). CDR3 length equals 13 residues. V lost 5 bases, J lost 8 bases, and 12 bases lay in between. CDR3 nucleotide sequence: TGTGCCAGCAGTCCTCTAGGTGGCGAAAAACTGTTTTTT. This encodes CASSPLGGEKLFF.

The CDR3 spells CASSKGLAGAGEQYF. CDR3 nucleotide sequence: TGTGCCAGCAGTAAGGGACTAGCGGGAGCAGGGGAGCAGTACTTC. The gene calls are TRBV27 and TRBJ2-7, with 14 bases that match TRBD2. The junction had 7 bases not matched to a gene; V was cut back by 5 bases and J by 7 bases. This CDR3 region has 15 residues. Germline CDR1 and CDR2: MNHEY and SMNVEV (reference sequence).

The chain joins TRBV4-1 to TRBJ2-7; 10 bases fit TRBD1. The CDR3 consists of 17 residues. From germline, CDR1 is MGHRA and CDR2 YSYEKL. V was pared by 1 base and J by 4 bases, with 10 bases of the junction left unmatched. The CDR3 protein is CASSQAAGQGEGYEQYF. The CDR3 coding sequence is TGCGCCAGCAGCCAAGCTGCAGGACAGGGGGAAGGATACGAGCAGTACTTC.

The chain joins TRBV28 to TRBJ1-6; 9 bases are a match to TRBD1. Looked up from germline, CDR1 is MDHEN and CDR2 is SYDVKM. V was clipped by 4 bases and J by 10 bases; unmatched bases: 14. The CDR3 has 17 amino acids. As DNA, the CDR3 is TGTGCCAGCAGTTCCCCGGGACAGGGTGCCTTTCGCTCACCCCTCCACTTT. This translates into CASSSPGQGAFRSPLHF.

J is TRBJ1-2 and V is TRBV6-4; a possible D gene is TRBD1 (5 bases). V was trimmed by 3 bases and J by 5 bases, leaving 10 bases between them. Germline V gene data show CDR1 as MRHNA and CDR2 as SNTAGT. CDR3 length: 13 amino acids. Here the CDR3 reads CASSENRNYGYTF. CDR3 DNA sequence: TGTGCCAGCAGTGAGAACAGGAATTATGGCTACACCTTC.

The rearrangement uses TRBV2 and TRBJ2-1; 9 bases align to TRBD1. Germline CDR1 and CDR2: SNHLY and FYNNEI. The CDR3 sequence is 13 residues long. Trimming cost V 8 bases and J 7 bases; bases outside gene matches: 6. Here the CDR3 DNA reads TGTGCCAGCCACAGGGGGCGAATGAATGAGCAGTTCTTC. Its protein is CASHRGRMNEQFF.